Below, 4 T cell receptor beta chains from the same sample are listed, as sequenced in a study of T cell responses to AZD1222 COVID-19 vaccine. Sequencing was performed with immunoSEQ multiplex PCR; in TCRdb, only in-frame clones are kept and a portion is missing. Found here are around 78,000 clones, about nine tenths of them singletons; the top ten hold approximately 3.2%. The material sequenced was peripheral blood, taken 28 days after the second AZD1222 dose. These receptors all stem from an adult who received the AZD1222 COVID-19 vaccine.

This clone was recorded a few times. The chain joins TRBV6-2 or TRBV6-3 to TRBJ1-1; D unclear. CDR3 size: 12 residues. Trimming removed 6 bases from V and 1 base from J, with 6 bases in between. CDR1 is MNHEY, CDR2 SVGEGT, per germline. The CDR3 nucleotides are TGTGCCAGCAGCCGGCCGAACACTGAAGCTTTCTTT. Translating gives CASSRPNTEAFF.

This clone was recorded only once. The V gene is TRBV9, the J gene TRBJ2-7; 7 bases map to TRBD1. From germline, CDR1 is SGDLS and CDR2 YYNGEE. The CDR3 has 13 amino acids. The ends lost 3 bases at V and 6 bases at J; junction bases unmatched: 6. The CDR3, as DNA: TGTGCCAGCAGCGAATCACAGGGGACCGAGCAGTACTTC. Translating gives CASSESQGTEQYF.

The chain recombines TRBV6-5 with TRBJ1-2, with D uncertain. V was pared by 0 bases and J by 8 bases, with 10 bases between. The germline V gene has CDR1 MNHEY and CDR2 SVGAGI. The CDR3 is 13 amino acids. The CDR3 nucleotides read TGTGCCAGCAGTTACTCGAACGGGGAAGGCTACACCTTC. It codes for CASSYSNGEGYTF.

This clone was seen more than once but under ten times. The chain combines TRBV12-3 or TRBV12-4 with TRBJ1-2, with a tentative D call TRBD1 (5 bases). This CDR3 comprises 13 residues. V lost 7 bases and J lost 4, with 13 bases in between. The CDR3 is CASTLLQGYGYTF. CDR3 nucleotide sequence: TGTGCCAGCACCCTTCTTCAGGGCTATGGCTACACCTTC.